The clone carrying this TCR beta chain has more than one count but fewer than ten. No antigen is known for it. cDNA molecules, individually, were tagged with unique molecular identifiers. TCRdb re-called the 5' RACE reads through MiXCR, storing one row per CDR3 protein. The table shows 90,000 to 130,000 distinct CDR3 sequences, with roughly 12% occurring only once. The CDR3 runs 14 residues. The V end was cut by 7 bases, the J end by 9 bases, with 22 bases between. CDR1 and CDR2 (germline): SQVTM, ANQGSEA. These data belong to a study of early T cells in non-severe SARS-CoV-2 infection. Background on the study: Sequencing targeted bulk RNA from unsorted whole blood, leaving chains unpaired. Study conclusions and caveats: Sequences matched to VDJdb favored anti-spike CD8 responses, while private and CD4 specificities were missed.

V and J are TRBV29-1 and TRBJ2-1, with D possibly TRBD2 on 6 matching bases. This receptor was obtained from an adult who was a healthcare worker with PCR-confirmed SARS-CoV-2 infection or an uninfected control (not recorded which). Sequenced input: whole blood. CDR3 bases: TGCAGCGGGGGGGATCTAACTACAAATGGTGAGCAGTTCTTC. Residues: CSGGDLTTNGEQFF.